This T cell receptor beta chain emerged from a study of T cell responses to AZD1222 COVID-19 vaccine. Across the whole study: Samples with a second dose at about 4 or about 12 weeks were pooled together.

Trimming shortened V by 0 bases and J by 1 base, and 9 bases separated the two germline ends. Germline V gene sequence: CDR1 MNHNS, CDR2 SASEGT. The CDR3 is made up of 15 amino acids. Study outcomes and limitations: Repertoire collection took place solely once the T cell response had peaked. CD4 TCRs associated with vaccination spanned spike, dominating at 160-218 and 743-854. White British donors predominated, females outnumbered males, and clonal diversity was possibly underestimated.

The data were produced by immunoSEQ multiplex PCR, yet TCRdb's version contains in-frame clones alone and is incomplete. In the table there are fewer than 30,000 clones, around 80% of which are singletons. Turning to this clone: Its antigen is currently unknown.

The source was peripheral blood, collected on day 0 of AZD1222 vaccination. The rearrangement joins TRBV6-1 to TRBJ1-1, with D hard to call. The sequence derives from an adult in good health. The DNA for the CDR3 is TGTGCCAGCAGTGAAGCGATAGGGCGGAACACTGAAGCTTTCTTT. Translating gives CASSEAIGRNTEAFF.